This TCR beta chain was captured in a study of blood T cell repertoires in COVID-19. In the study overall: The United States, Italy and Spain provided the acute and convalescent COVID-19 samples.

The germline CDR1 and CDR2 sequences are SEHNR and FQNEAQ (reference sequence). The CDR3 is 14 residues long. V was pared by 5 bases and J by 5 bases, with 16 bases between. Methods used by the authors: It was from reference gene primer amplification that nucleated cell counts were estimated. Repertoires were generated with immunoSEQ multiplex PCR, while TCRdb's copy carries only in-frame clones and drops some. For V, J and clone size, that table is used; D and trimming come from the DNA. The sample contains about 310,000 clones, around 90% of which appear only once. The specimen sequenced was peripheral blood. This sequence originates from a middle-aged woman with COVID-19, enrolled during active disease. The chain couples TRBV7-9 to TRBJ2-7; tentatively, D is TRBD2 (5 bases). This CDR3 reads CASSSGWSENEQYF. The CDR3 DNA follows: TGTGCCAGCAGCAGCGGATGGAGTGAGAACGAGCAGTACTTC. Full variable domain (missing parts from reference TRBV7-9 and TRBJ2-7): DTGVSQNPRHKITKRGQNVTFRCDPISEHNRLYWYRQTLGQGPEFLTYFQNEAQLEKSRLLSDRFSAERPKGSFSTLEIQRTEQGDSAMYLCASSSGWSENEQYFGPGTRLTVT.